One sample yielded the 18 T cell receptor beta chains listed below, sequenced in a study of blood T cell repertoires in COVID-19. Some clones are missing from TCRdb's copy, which holds only in-frame ones; the method was immunoSEQ multiplex PCR. This sample yields about 80,000 clones, of which roughly 89% are seen a single time; approximately 8% belongs to the top ten. Sequencing used peripheral blood. The receptor set was obtained from a man aged 25-45 years with acute or convalescent COVID-19.

The chain joins TRBV9 to TRBJ2-2; 8 positions match TRBD1. This CDR3 has 16 residues. Germline CDR1 SGDLS, CDR2 YYNGEE. The V gene end was trimmed by 1 base and the J gene end by 2 bases; junction bases not matched to a gene: 4. The CDR3 DNA is TGTGCCAGCAGCGTAACCGGGACAGGCAACACCGGGGAGCTGTTTTTT. It translates to CASSVTGTGNTGELFF. Using reference TRBV9 and TRBJ2-2 for the parts outside the CDR3, the full variable domain is DSGVTQTPKHLITATGQRVTLRCSPRSGDLSVYWYQQSLDQGLQFLIQYYNGEERAKGNILERFSAQQFPDLHSELNLSSLELGDSALYFCASSVTGTGNTGELFFGEGSRLTVL.

The chain carries TRBV3-1 (or the pseudogene TRBV3-2) and TRBJ1-3, with 10 bases that match TRBD1. V trimming: 4 bases; J trimming: 3 bases; junction bases outside the gene matches: 6. From germline, CDR1 is LGHDT and CDR2 YNNKEL (reference sequence). This CDR3 is built from 16 residues. DNA for the CDR3: TGTGCCAGCAGCCGCTGGACAGGGGGTCTTGGAAACACCATATATTTT. It yields the protein CASSRWTGGLGNTIYF.

The chain couples TRBV2 to TRBJ1-6, with 9 bases matching TRBD1. The V and J ends lost 6 bases and 7 bases, in that order; junction bases with no gene match: 7. The CDR3 covers 15 residues. Per germline, CDR1 SNHLY and CDR2 FYNNEI. The CDR3 bases are TGTGCCAGCAGGGCCGGGACAGGGTGGAATTCACCCCTCCACTTT. Amino acid sequence: CASRAGTGWNSPLHF.

This clone was seen once. V is TRBV28 and J is TRBJ1-2; TRBD1 aligns across 9 bases. Trimming cost V 8 bases and J 5 bases; bases outside gene matches: 18. The CDR3 consists of 17 residues. From germline, CDR1 is MDHEN and CDR2 SYDVKM. CDR3 nucleotides: TGTGCCAGCGCCCTACTTCCGGGACAGGGAGAAGATTATGGCTACACCTTC. Translating it yields CASALLPGQGEDYGYTF.

The genes are TRBV5-6 and TRBJ1-1; D uncertain. The CDR3 length is 14 residues. Trimming shortened V by 4 bases and J by 4 bases, and 14 bases separated the two germline ends. The germline V gene has CDR1 SGHDT and CDR2 YYEEEE. The CDR3 DNA is TGTGCCAGCAGCCTGGACGGGAGGACCACTGAAGCTTTCTTT. Encoded protein: CASSLDGRTTEAFF.

This chain joins TRBV2 and TRBJ2-3, with a possible D match to TRBD2 (5 bases). Looked up from germline, CDR1 is SNHLY and CDR2 is FYNNEI. Trimming removed 7 bases at V and 6 bases at J, with 17 bases between. The CDR3 contains 14 residues. The CDR3 region has the DNA TGTGCCAGCAATCGTCTAGCCGCGGGTGATACGCAGTATTTT. Translated, it gives CASNRLAAGDTQYF.

This clone was counted a single time. CDR3 loop: CASGGRVYNEQFF. In DNA form, the CDR3 reads TGTGCCAGCGGCGGGAGAGTCTACAATGAGCAGTTCTTC. The rearrangement uses TRBV2 and TRBJ2-1; TRBD2 matches 7 bases. The CDR3 covers 13 residues. V gave up 8 bases and J gave up 3 bases; unmatched junction bases: 4. Per the germline V gene, CDR1 is SNHLY and CDR2 is FYNNEI.

This chain joins TRBV9 and TRBJ1-1, with D unclear. The CDR3 consists of 13 residues. The ends were cut back, 0 bases at V and 1 base at J, with 4 bases in the middle. Germline V gives CDR1 SGDLS, CDR2 YYNGEE. For the CDR3, the DNA is TGTGCCAGCAGCGTAGCGGGGAACACTGAAGCTTTCTTT. Protein product: CASSVAGNTEAFF.

V gene TRBV5-8 combines with J gene TRBJ1-4; TRBD1 aligns across 8 bases. V shed 4 bases and J 10 bases; nucleotides not matched to a gene: 12. From germline, CDR1 is SGHTS and CDR2 YDEGEE. This CDR3 has 15 amino acids. CDR3 in amino acids: CASSLTGVAKGKLFF. The CDR3 DNA reads as TGTGCCAGCAGCCTGACAGGGGTCGCGAAGGGAAAACTGTTTTTT.

The chain links TRBV29-1 to TRBJ1-1; possibly TRBD1 for D (6 bases). This CDR3 has 11 amino acids. Germline assignment: CDR1 SQVTM and CDR2 ANQGSEA. V lost 4 bases and J 5 bases, leaving 8 bases between the germline ends. CDR3 protein: CSVAGETEAFF. CDR3 nucleotides: TGCAGCGTTGCAGGGGAAACTGAAGCTTTCTTT.

The chain recombines TRBV5-6 with TRBJ1-1; D perhaps matches TRBD1 (5 bases). Trimming cost V 2 bases and J 1 base, with 15 bases left between them. This CDR3 spans 16 amino acids. The germline CDR1 and CDR2 sequences are SGHDT and YYEEEE. The CDR3 loop reads CASSLHRDSKNTEAFF. In DNA form, the CDR3 reads TGTGCCAGCAGCTTACACCGGGACTCCAAGAACACTGAAGCTTTCTTT.

The rearrangement uses TRBV28 and TRBJ1-2, with D perhaps matching TRBD1 (5 bases). Germline values: CDR1 MDHEN, CDR2 SYDVKM. The V and J ends lost 2 bases and 7 bases respectively, with 17 bases between them. CDR3 length: 15 amino acids. Here the CDR3 DNA reads TGTGCCAGCAGTTTAAAGGGGTGGGGTGCAGGTGGCTACACCTTC. Translated: CASSLKGWGAGGYTF.

V gene TRBV7-9 combines with J gene TRBJ1-3, with 8 bases identical to TRBD1. Germline CDR1 SEHNR, CDR2 FQNEAQ (reference sequence). Trimming took 3 bases from V and 4 from J; bases not matched to a gene: 2. This CDR3 region has 14 residues. This chain's CDR3 is CASSLDRVGNTIYF. The CDR3 coding sequence is TGTGCCAGCAGCTTGGACAGGGTCGGAAACACCATATATTTT.

The rearrangement uses TRBV7-9 and TRBJ1-6, with a weak D call TRBD1 (6 bases). Germline CDR1 reads SEHNR; CDR2 reads FQNEAQ (reference sequence). The CDR3 is made up of 14 amino acids. Trimming removed 5 bases at V and 6 bases at J, with 11 bases between. This chain's CDR3 is CASSDRDTNSPLHF. The CDR3 DNA sequence: TGTGCCAGCAGCGACCGGGACACTAATTCACCCCTCCACTTT.

Only one count was recorded for this clone. This chain uses TRBV6-5 with TRBJ1-2; D possibly corresponds to TRBD1 (6 bases). There are 13 residues in the CDR3. With 6 bases removed from V and 8 bases from J, the gap between germline ends came to 16 bases. Germline CDR1 MNHEY, CDR2 SVGAGI. The CDR3 nucleotides are TGTGCCAGCAGAGTCACACAGGGACGGGGCTACACCTTC. Translated: CASRVTQGRGYTF.

This clone has just one count. The J gene is TRBJ2-7, the V gene TRBV11-2; possible D gene TRBD1, 5 bases. Trimming shortened V by 2 bases and J by 2 bases, and 13 bases separated the two germline ends. The CDR3 loop spans 15 amino acids. Germline loops: CDR1 SGHAT, CDR2 FQNNGV. The CDR3 sequence is CASSLRGGAPYEQYF. The CDR3 DNA is TGTGCCAGCAGCTTAAGGGGCGGAGCCCCCTACGAGCAGTACTTC.

In its sample, this clone was seen a few times. The rearrangement links TRBV4-1 to TRBJ2-2, with D tentatively TRBD1 (5 bases). There are 16 residues in the CDR3. The ends were cut back, 5 bases at V and 5 bases at J, with 18 bases in the middle. The germline V gene encodes CDR1 MGHRA and CDR2 YSYEKL. Here the CDR3 reads CASSFLWGQMTGELFF. CDR3 nucleotides: TGCGCCAGCAGCTTCTTATGGGGCCAGATGACCGGGGAGCTGTTTTTT.

The rearrangement joins TRBV9 to TRBJ1-6, with D perhaps TRBD1 (6 bases). Germline CDR1 is SGDLS and CDR2 is YYNGEE. The CDR3 extends over 14 amino acids. Trimming took off 3 bases at V and 4 bases at J, with 8 bases between the two ends. The CDR3 loop is CASSEDSYNSPLHF. The DNA of the CDR3 is TGTGCCAGCAGCGAGGACAGTTATAATTCACCCCTCCACTTT.